Below, 16 T cell receptor beta chains from the same sample are listed, as sequenced in a study of T cell changes during pregnancy in multiple sclerosis. Sequencing used immunoSEQ multiplex PCR; TCRdb keeps in-frame clones, though not all of them. The data contain 98,000 or so clones, 93% of them singletons. The sequenced sample was peripheral blood, obtained after pregnancy. These receptors were obtained from a female donor with multiple sclerosis, enrolled in a pregnancy study.

V is TRBV27 and J is TRBJ1-5; the match to TRBD1 covers 7 bases. CDR3 length: 15 residues. Trimming took 7 bases from V and 0 from J; bases not matched to a gene: 6. Germline CDR1 MNHEY, CDR2 SMNVEV (reference sequence). The CDR3 region is CASKQGVISNQPQHF. CDR3 sequence (DNA): TGTGCCAGCAAGCAGGGGGTTATTAGCAATCAGCCCCAGCATTTT.

J is TRBJ1-4 and V is TRBV19, with D unresolved. The ends were cut back, 6 bases at V and 8 bases at J, with 25 bases in the middle. Germline loops: CDR1 LNHDA, CDR2 SQIVND (reference sequence). There are 17 residues in the CDR3. The CDR3 region has the DNA TGTGCCAGTAGGGGATGGACGGGAGTAAAGGAAAAAGAAAAACTGTTTTTT. Translation gives CASRGWTGVKEKEKLFF.

The chain is built from TRBV6-5 and TRBJ1-1, with TRBD1 as a possible D gene (6 bases). Germline loops: CDR1 MNHEY, CDR2 SVGAGI. Trimming shortened V by 0 bases and J by 9 bases, and 14 bases separated the two germline ends. The CDR3 totals 14 residues. As DNA, the CDR3 is TGTGCCAGCAGTTACTCCCCCCAGGGGCGGAAAGCTTTCTTT. Translated, it gives CASSYSPQGRKAFF.

Only a few counts were recorded for this clone. The rearrangement uses TRBV30 and TRBJ1-5; TRBD1 might be the D (5 bases). The CDR3 extends over 15 amino acids. Germline V gene data show CDR1 as GTSNPN and CDR2 as SVGIG (reference sequence). Trimming pared 4 bases from V and 4 bases from J, leaving 17 bases between. The CDR3 DNA reads as TGTGCCTGGACCCGTCGGGGGGGGAGGAATCAGCCCCAGCATTTT. Protein: CAWTRRGGRNQPQHF.

The CDR3, as DNA: TGTGCCAGCAGCCCGCGACAGGGGGGATACGAGCAGTACTTC. It is translated as CASSPRQGGYEQYF. The V gene is TRBV9, the J gene TRBJ2-7; 9 nucleotides match TRBD1. Germline V gives CDR1 SGDLS, CDR2 YYNGEE. Germline trimming cut 4 bases from V and 4 bases from J; bases unmatched to any gene: 6. This CDR3 region has 14 residues.

The V gene is TRBV5-4, the J gene TRBJ1-4; TRBD1 matches at 10 bases. With V trimmed by 1 base and J by 7 bases, 4 bases remained unmatched. The germline CDR1 and CDR2 sequences are SGHNT and YYREEE (reference sequence). This CDR3 has 15 residues. This CDR3 is CASSLSGQGVEKLFF. CDR3 nucleotide sequence: TGTGCCAGCAGCTTGTCCGGACAGGGGGTTGAAAAACTGTTTTTT.

The V call is TRBV11-2, the J call TRBJ2-1, with 8 bases matching TRBD1. The germline V gene encodes CDR1 SGHAT and CDR2 FQNNGV. Trimming cost V 4 bases and J 1 base; bases outside gene matches: 9. The CDR3 loop spans 17 amino acids. DNA for the CDR3: TGTGCCAGCAGCTACACCTCCGGGACAGGATCCTACAATGAGCAGTTCTTC. Residues: CASSYTSGTGSYNEQFF.

This clone appeared a single time. This rearrangement joins TRBV27 to TRBJ2-2; 7 nucleotides align to TRBD1. Trimming took 3 bases from V and 7 from J; bases not matched to a gene: 8. Germline V lookup: CDR1 MNHEY, CDR2 SMNVEV (reference sequence). The CDR3 runs to 15 residues. The CDR3: CASSLPTAGGGELFF. The CDR3 DNA is TGTGCCAGCAGTTTGCCTACCGCAGGGGGCGGGGAGCTGTTTTTT.

The CDR3 coding sequence is TGTGCCAGCAGCCAGGGAAGTGAAAAACTGTTTTTT. Translated: CASSQGSEKLFF. The J gene is TRBJ1-4, the V gene TRBV7-9; TRBD1 is a possible D gene (5 bases). Germline V gene data show CDR1 as SEHNR and CDR2 as FQNEAQ (reference sequence). V was pared by 5 bases and J by 7 bases, with 8 bases between. The CDR3 length is 12 residues. Looking up the rest from reference TRBV7-9 and TRBJ1-4 gives the full variable domain: DTGVSQNPRHKITKRGQNVTFRCDPISEHNRLYWYRQTLGQGPEFLTYFQNEAQLEKSRLLSDRFSAERPKGSFSTLEIQRTEQGDSAMYLCASSQGSEKLFFGSGTQLSVL.

This chain connects TRBV19 to TRBJ2-3, with 14 positions matching TRBD2. The CDR3 sequence is 22 residues long. CDR1 LNHDA and CDR2 SQIVND come from the germline V gene (reference sequence). J gave up 3 bases and V 5 bases, and 22 bases lay outside the gene matches. CDR3 region: CASSRRQGAKGTSGSLTDTQYF. The CDR3 DNA reads as TGTGCCAGTAGTCGAAGACAGGGGGCAAAAGGGACTAGCGGGAGCTTAACAGATACGCAGTATTTT.

The chain employs TRBV7-9 and TRBJ2-2, with D tentatively TRBD1 (6 bases). Deletions cut 8 bases from V and 3 bases from J, with 10 bases between. The CDR3 contains 13 residues. Germline CDR1 and CDR2: SEHNR and FQNEAQ (reference sequence). Here the CDR3 DNA reads TGTGCCAGCGCCTCAGGGGACACCGGGGAGCTGTTTTTT. Residues: CASASGDTGELFF. Looking up the rest from reference TRBV7-9 and TRBJ2-2 gives the full variable domain: DTGVSQNPRHKITKRGQNVTFRCDPISEHNRLYWYRQTLGQGPEFLTYFQNEAQLEKSRLLSDRFSAERPKGSFSTLEIQRTEQGDSAMYLCASASGDTGELFFGEGSRLTVL.

The J gene is TRBJ1-2, the V gene TRBV19; 7 bases map to TRBD1. Trimming removed 9 bases from V and 8 bases from J; junction bases left unmatched: 15. The CDR3 extends over 14 amino acids. The germline V gene has CDR1 LNHDA and CDR2 SQIVND (reference sequence). The CDR3 DNA sequence: TGTGCCAGCAAAAACCCGGCCAGGGGGTCGGGCTACACCTTC. Amino acid sequence: CASKNPARGSGYTF.

This clone has more than one count but fewer than ten. The chain joins TRBV5-5 to TRBJ1-1; tentative D call: TRBD1 (5 bases). Deletions cut 4 bases from V and 7 bases from J, with 20 bases between. Looked up from germline, CDR1 is SGHKS and CDR2 is YYEKEE (reference sequence). CDR3 size: 15 residues. CDR3 bases: TGTGCCAGCAGCCTCCTAGGGAGGGACCGACGTGAAGCTTTCTTT. Its translation is CASSLLGRDRREAFF.

The J gene is TRBJ1-5, the V gene TRBV4-1; the D is unclear. CDR3 size: 15 residues. Germline loops: CDR1 MGHRA, CDR2 YSYEKL. Trimming shortened V by 0 bases and J by 4 bases, and 10 bases separated the two germline ends. The CDR3 DNA is TGCGCCAGCAGCCAAGATAGTGCGGTAAATCAGCCCCAGCATTTT. Protein sequence: CASSQDSAVNQPQHF.

The chain joins TRBV30 to TRBJ2-7; D remains ambiguous. Looked up from germline, CDR1 is GTSNPN and CDR2 is SVGIG (reference sequence). V lost 5 bases to trimming and J lost 2 bases, with 10 bases between them. The CDR3 runs 12 residues. CDR3 in DNA: TGTGCCTGGGTATATCGTCCCTACGAGCAGTACTTC. Translating gives CAWVYRPYEQYF. Using reference TRBV30 and TRBJ2-7 for the parts outside the CDR3, the full variable domain is SQTIHQWPATLVQPVGSPLSLECTVEGTSNPNLYWYRQAAGRGLQLLFYSVGIGQISSEVPQNLSASRPQDRQFILSSKKLLLSDSGFYLCAWVYRPYEQYFGPGTRLTVT.

The chain couples TRBV6-6 to TRBJ2-7, with a weak D call TRBD1 (5 bases). V was cut by 2 bases and J by 4 bases, with 15 bases left in between. Germline CDR1 and CDR2: MNHNY and SVGAGI (reference sequence). This CDR3 contains 15 residues. This CDR3 reads CASSYGQGGRYEQYF. The CDR3, as DNA: TGTGCCAGCAGTTACGGGCAGGGCGGTAGGTACGAGCAGTACTTC.